The 21 T cell receptor beta chains reported below all come from one sample, sequenced in a study of T cell repertoires in cytomegalovirus infection. TCRdb processed the reads anew with MiXCR; each CDR3 protein has one entry. The repertoire consists of roughly 990,000 distinct CDR3 sequences, with approximately 31% occurring once and the leading ten covering under 15%. The antigens of these receptors remain unknown. Here the sequenced sample was cultured CD8+ T cells from PBMCs, taken from culture after CMV antigen stimulation. These receptors were taken from a human donor in good health (CMV status not recorded). Some clones in this sample may be carry-over from other donors' samples.

This clonotype was seen more than once but under ten times. This chain uses TRBV27 with TRBJ1-4; D gene uncertain. Germline CDR1 reads MNHEY; CDR2 reads SMNVEV (reference sequence). The CDR3 loop spans 14 amino acids. The germline V and J ends were trimmed by 4 bases and 0 bases, with 6 bases remaining between them. CDR3 loop: CASSYNPTNEKLFF. The DNA for the CDR3 is TGTGCCAGCAGTTACAACCCAACTAATGAAAAACTGTTTTTT.

The J gene is TRBJ1-6, the V gene TRBV15; perhaps TRBD1 as D (6 bases). Per germline, CDR1 LNHNV and CDR2 YYDKDF (reference sequence). V lost 7 bases and J 5 bases, leaving 9 bases between the germline ends. This CDR3 spans 13 amino acids. The CDR3 reads CATTAGDNSPLHF. CDR3 sequence (DNA): TGTGCCACCACCGCAGGGGATAATTCACCCCTCCACTTT.

This clonotype was detected a few times. V gene TRBV12-3 or TRBV12-4 combines with J gene TRBJ2-7, with unresolved D. The CDR3 loop spans 13 amino acids. Trimming shortened V by 1 base and J by 5 bases, and 9 bases separated the two germline ends. The CDR3 nucleotides read TGTGCCAGCAGTTTAGGCAACACGGACGAGCAGTACGTC. It yields the protein CASSLGNTDEQYV.

This clonotype was detected only a few times. The chain combines TRBV11-2 with TRBJ1-6; 8 nucleotides match TRBD1. The trim removed 1 base at V and 10 bases at J, leaving 9 bases unmatched. This CDR3 region has 16 residues. Germline V gene lookup returns CDR1 SGHAT and CDR2 FQNNGV. The DNA of the CDR3 is TGTGCCAGCAGCTTAGTCGGCAGGGGGCAAGGGTCACCCCTCCACTTT. This sequence encodes CASSLVGRGQGSPLHF.

Comment on this clonotype: A read error may be the cause here, since a much bigger clone is one base away. This chain connects TRBV4-3 to TRBJ2-1; no definite D call. CDR3 length: 13 residues. V was clipped by 1 base and J by 4 bases, with 5 bases between them. Germline V lookup: CDR1 LGHNA, CDR2 YSLEER. The CDR3 loop reads CASSQVLYNEQFF. The CDR3 coding sequence is TGCGCCAGCAGCCAAGTTCTTTACAATGAGCAGTTCTTC.

V gene TRBV5-5 combines with J gene TRBJ1-2, with D maybe TRBD1 (6 bases). CDR1 is SGHKS, CDR2 YYEKEE, per germline (reference sequence). The CDR3 length is 14 residues. Trimming pared 1 base from V and 7 bases from J, leaving 14 bases between. CDR3 DNA: TGTGCCAGCAGCTTGTACATGACAGGATCTGGCTACACCTTC. Its protein is CASSLYMTGSGYTF.

The V gene is TRBV28, the J gene TRBJ2-2, with D maybe TRBD1 (6 bases). CDR3 length: 15 amino acids. Germline values: CDR1 MDHEN, CDR2 SYDVKM. V lost 6 bases to trimming and J lost 1 base, with 12 bases between them. The CDR3 spells CASRAGTMNTGELFF. The CDR3 DNA reads as TGTGCCAGCAGGGCCGGGACAATGAACACCGGGGAGCTGTTTTTT.

This sequence joins TRBV2 and TRBJ2-2; 12 bases map to TRBD2. V was clipped by 10 bases and J by 3 bases; unmatched bases: 9. The CDR3 runs to 16 residues. Germline CDR1 and CDR2: SNHLY and FYNNEI. CDR3 nucleotide sequence: TGTGCCACCCAGACTAGCGGGGGATCGTACACCGGGGAGCTGTTTTTT. It codes for CATQTSGGSYTGELFF.

A few counts support this clonotype. The J gene is TRBJ1-2, the V gene TRBV6-5; weak D call: TRBD1 (6 bases). Trimming left V 2 bases short and J 4 bases short, with 11 bases between. The germline CDR1 and CDR2 sequences are MNHEY and SVGAGI. This CDR3 is built from 14 residues. This chain's CDR3 is CASSYRTGSYGYTF. The CDR3 coding sequence is TGTGCCAGCAGTTACCGTACAGGGTCCTATGGCTACACCTTC.

This clonotype was recorded a few times. The chain recombines TRBV7-9 with TRBJ1-1, with 8 nucleotides matching TRBD1. Looked up from germline, CDR1 is SEHNR and CDR2 is FQNEAQ (reference sequence). Trimming cost V 5 bases and J 3 bases; bases outside gene matches: 11. The length of the CDR3 is 16 residues. In DNA form, the CDR3 reads TGTGCCAGCAGCCTTTCGCCGGGACAGGTTCACACTGAAGCTTTCTTT. This codes for CASSLSPGQVHTEAFF.

This clonotype was counted between two and nine times. The chain couples TRBV5-5 to TRBJ2-5, with D maybe TRBD2 (6 bases). The V end was cut by 4 bases, the J end by 3 bases, with 16 bases between. Germline CDR1 and CDR2: SGHKS and YYEKEE (reference sequence). The CDR3 loop spans 15 amino acids. The CDR3 is CASSPEGGPKETQYF. For the CDR3, the DNA is TGTGCCAGCAGCCCGGAGGGAGGCCCGAAAGAGACCCAGTACTTC.

In this sample, this clonotype turned up many times. This chain connects TRBV6-1 to TRBJ2-2; 10 positions agree with TRBD2. Looked up from germline, CDR1 is MNHNS and CDR2 is SASEGT. The V segment lost 7 bases and the J segment 5 bases; nucleotides outside the gene matches: 7. The CDR3 loop spans 15 amino acids. The CDR3 reads CASTGGAGGTGELFF. CDR3 DNA: TGTGCCAGCACAGGGGGAGCGGGGGGGACCGGGGAGCTGTTTTTT.

The V and J genes are TRBV6-1 and TRBJ1-1; no clear D. CDR1 is MNHNS, CDR2 SASEGT, per germline. Trimming shortened V by 5 bases and J by 1 base, and 11 bases separated the two germline ends. This CDR3 has 14 residues. The CDR3 here is CASSWWEGNTEAFF. CDR3 nucleotides: TGTGCCAGCAGTTGGTGGGAAGGGAACACTGAAGCTTTCTTT.

This clonotype was picked up many times. The V gene is TRBV7-9, the J gene TRBJ2-5; D possibly corresponds to TRBD1 (6 bases). Per the germline V gene, CDR1 is SEHNR and CDR2 is FQNEAQ (reference sequence). This CDR3 contains 13 residues. Trimming removed 5 bases at V and 5 bases at J, with 12 bases between. The CDR3 protein is CASSSRGRETQYF. CDR3 DNA: TGTGCCAGCAGCAGCAGGGGAAGGGAGACCCAGTACTTC.

The rearrangement uses TRBV20-1 and TRBJ2-5, with 8 nucleotides matching TRBD2. This CDR3 is 15 amino acids long. Trimming cost V 0 bases and J 9 bases; bases outside gene matches: 12. CDR1 is DFQATT and CDR2 is SNEGSKA in the germline V gene (reference sequence). In DNA form, the CDR3 reads TGCAGTGCTAGAGACCCAGCGGGGGCGCTTTTACCCCAGTACTTC. Encoded protein: CSARDPAGALLPQYF.

CDR3 sequence: CASSPGPRLQPQHF. CDR3 DNA sequence: TGTGCCAGCAGTCCGGGACCGCGGCTCCAGCCCCAGCATTTT. The gene calls are TRBV27 and TRBJ1-5; D might be TRBD1 (5 bases). CDR1 is MNHEY and CDR2 is SMNVEV in the germline V gene (reference sequence). The V gene lost 5 bases and the J gene lost 7 bases, with 15 bases spanning the gap. CDR3 length equals 14 residues.

Comment on this clonotype: It may be a read error: a sequence one base away is much more abundant. The chain has TRBV6-6 and TRBJ2-5; possible D gene TRBD2, 5 bases. This CDR3 region has 18 residues. The germline V gene has CDR1 MNHNY and CDR2 SVGAGI (reference sequence). CDR3 DNA: TGTGCCAGCAATTACTCCCGAAGTAGCGAAGGTATTCAAGAGACCCAGTACTTC. Encoded protein: CASNYSRSSEGIQETQYF.

The J gene is TRBJ2-2, the V gene TRBV10-3; D is perhaps TRBD2 (5 bases). Germline V gene sequence: CDR1 ENHRY, CDR2 SYGVKD. The CDR3 extends over 13 amino acids. V lost 8 bases, J lost 3 bases, and 10 bases lay in between. In DNA form, the CDR3 reads TGTGCCATCGGGAAGGAGGACACCGGGGAGCTGTTTTTT. Its translation: CAIGKEDTGELFF.

This clonotype was counted only a few times. The rearrangement joins TRBV11-2 to TRBJ1-1, with D unresolved. Trimming took 6 bases from V and 7 from J, leaving 6 bases between them. The CDR3 contains 10 residues. Looked up from germline, CDR1 is SGHAT and CDR2 is FQNNGV. The CDR3 sequence is CASSSNEAFF. DNA for the CDR3: TGTGCCAGCAGTTCTAATGAAGCTTTCTTT.

This chain links TRBV6-1 with TRBJ2-7; D gene ambiguous. V was trimmed by 5 bases and J by 7 bases, leaving 12 bases between them. This CDR3 is built from 12 residues. From germline, CDR1 is MNHNS and CDR2 SASEGT. The CDR3 protein is CASSTRLGEQYV. In DNA form, the CDR3 reads TGTGCCAGCAGTACCCGACTTGGAGAGCAGTACGTC.

Regarding this clonotype: This may be a read error: a much more frequent sequence differs by one nucleotide. The V gene is TRBV7-2, the J gene TRBJ2-5; 8 nucleotides agree with TRBD1. The CDR3 runs 13 residues. CDR1 is SGHTA and CDR2 is FQGNSA in the germline V gene. J gave up 4 bases and V 6 bases, and 4 bases lay outside the gene matches. The CDR3 DNA sequence: TGTGCCAGCAGATGGACAGGGTTAGAGACCCAGTACTTC. Its translation: CASRWTGLETQYF.